Below are 14 T cell receptor beta chains sequenced from a single sample in a study of blood T cell repertoires in COVID-19. TCRdb's table, derived via immunoSEQ multiplex PCR, lists solely in-frame clones and lacks some. The data contain under 250,000 clones, about four fifths of them singletons. The material sequenced was peripheral blood. Receptors were obtained from a woman aged 45 to 65 with active or convalescent COVID-19.

The J gene is TRBJ1-1, the V gene TRBV5-1; 9 bases map to TRBD1. This CDR3 region has 16 residues. CDR1 and CDR2 from the germline V gene are SGHRS and YFSETQ. V gave up 4 bases and J gave up 1 base; unmatched junction bases: 8. The CDR3 DNA reads as TGCGCCAGCAGCCTACAGGGGGCGGATAGGAACACTGAAGCTTTCTTT. Its protein product is CASSLQGADRNTEAFF.

This clone came up a few times. The chain is built from TRBV7-9 and TRBJ1-1, with TRBD1 as a possible D gene (6 bases). The CDR3 is 14 residues long. Trimming removed 1 base from V and 10 bases from J, with 16 bases in between. Looked up from germline, CDR1 is SEHNR and CDR2 is FQNEAQ (reference sequence). The CDR3 DNA follows: TGTGCCAGCAGCTTAGATCGGGACACGGGCGGAGCTTTCTTT. Its translation: CASSLDRDTGGAFF.

This clone was found once. The chain carries TRBV6-5 and TRBJ1-5; no clear D gene. CDR3 length: 13 residues. CDR1 is MNHEY and CDR2 is SVGAGI in the germline V gene. Trimming took 7 bases from V and 0 from J, leaving 7 bases between them. As DNA, the CDR3 is TGTGCCAGCACGCACACTAGCAATCAGCCCCAGCATTTT. Translating it yields CASTHTSNQPQHF.

V and J are TRBV2 and TRBJ2-5; TRBD1 is a possible D gene (6 bases). The V gene's germline CDR1 is SNHLY and CDR2 FYNNEI. The CDR3 covers 13 residues. V lost 8 bases and J 7 bases, leaving 17 bases between the germline ends. This chain's CDR3 is CASLFGTRGTQYF. The CDR3 DNA is TGTGCCAGCCTCTTCGGGACACGGGGGACCCAGTACTTC.

This chain joins TRBV7-8 and TRBJ2-3; 7 bases fit TRBD2. This CDR3 spans 13 amino acids. Germline CDR1 and CDR2: SGHVS and FQNEAQ. CDR3 bases: TGTGGGGCCAGCGGGGCCAACACAGATACGCAGTATTTT. Residues: CGASGANTDTQYF.

V and J are TRBV5-1 and TRBJ1-2; 8 bases align to TRBD1. Unmatched junction bases numbered 5, after V lost 3 bases and J lost 7 bases. The V gene's germline CDR1 is SGHRS and CDR2 YFSETQ. The CDR3 loop spans 13 amino acids. The CDR3 is CASSSTGAGGYTF. The CDR3, as DNA: TGCGCCAGCAGCTCGACAGGGGCTGGTGGCTACACCTTC.

CDR3 sequence reads: CASSQGAVTEAFF. Here the CDR3 DNA reads TGTGCCAGCAGCCAAGGAGCCGTCACTGAAGCTTTCTTT. J is TRBJ1-1 and V is TRBV3-1 (or the pseudogene TRBV3-2); D gene ambiguous. Germline V gene data show CDR1 as LGHDT and CDR2 as YNNKEL (reference sequence). Trimming shortened V by 1 base and J by 4 bases, and 7 bases separated the two germline ends. The CDR3 runs to 13 residues.

This chain uses TRBV5-1 with TRBJ2-7; 12 nucleotides align to TRBD2. V gave up 4 bases and J gave up 1 base; unmatched junction bases: 6. This CDR3 is 16 amino acids long. Germline-derived CDR1 and CDR2 are SGHRS and YFSETQ. The CDR3 coding sequence is TGCGCCAGCAGCGGGGGACTAGCGGGCCCTTCCTACGAGCAGTACGTC. Translated, it gives CASSGGLAGPSYEQYV.

The genes are TRBV5-1 and TRBJ2-3; 13 bases match TRBD2. The germline CDR1 and CDR2 sequences are SGHRS and YFSETQ. CDR3 length equals 17 residues. With V trimmed by 4 bases and J by 0 bases, 5 bases remained unmatched. For the CDR3, the DNA is TGCGCCAGCAGCGCGGGACTAGCGGGGATAAGCACAGATACGCAGTATTTT. Translating it yields CASSAGLAGISTDTQYF.

The chain carries TRBV29-1 and TRBJ2-1; D gene unclear. This CDR3 comprises 11 residues. V lost 8 bases and J lost 0, with 5 bases in between. CDR1 and CDR2 from the germline V gene are SQVTM and ANQGSEA. The CDR3 DNA sequence: TGCAGCCCCAGCTCCTACAATGAGCAGTTCTTC. Its translation is CSPSSYNEQFF.

This clone was counted between two and nine times. This chain links TRBV28 with TRBJ1-2, with D maybe TRBD1 (6 bases). With 6 bases removed from V and 4 bases from J, the gap between germline ends came to 9 bases. The CDR3 sequence is 12 residues long. Germline-derived CDR1 and CDR2 are MDHEN and SYDVKM. The CDR3 reads CASRDSAYGYTF. The CDR3 DNA is TGTGCCAGCAGGGACAGCGCCTATGGCTACACCTTC.

V usage is TRBV25-1 and J usage is TRBJ2-1; D is uncertain. Germline V gives CDR1 MGHDK, CDR2 SYGVNS. The CDR3 length is 14 residues. V was pared by 4 bases and J by 8 bases, with 15 bases between. DNA for the CDR3: TGTGCCAGCAGTGGTCCCCTAGTACCCGATGAGCAGTTCTTC. It codes for CASSGPLVPDEQFF.

The chain links TRBV5-1 to TRBJ1-2; maybe TRBD1 (6 bases). Trimming pared 0 bases from V and 5 bases from J, leaving 20 bases between. CDR1 SGHRS and CDR2 YFSETQ come from the germline V gene. CDR3 length equals 17 residues. In nucleotides, the CDR3 is TGCGCCAGCAGCTTGGCACCCGGGACACCTACACTTTATGGCTACACCTTC. Translation: CASSLAPGTPTLYGYTF. The variable domain in full, completed from reference TRBV5-1 and TRBJ1-2, reads KAGVTQTPRYLIKTRGQQVTLSCSPISGHRSVSWYQQTPGQGLQFLFEYFSETQRNKGNFPGRFSGRQFSNSRSEMNVSTLELGDSALYLCASSLAPGTPTLYGYTFGSGTRLTVV.

The count of this clone is one. The CDR3 protein is CASSSGTGNTGELFF. The DNA of the CDR3 is TGCGCCAGCAGCTCCGGGACAGGGAACACCGGGGAGCTGTTTTTT. The chain uses TRBV5-1 and TRBJ2-2; 8 bases match TRBD1. V gave up 3 bases and J gave up 1 base; unmatched junction bases: 2. The V gene's germline CDR1 is SGHRS and CDR2 YFSETQ. The CDR3 is 15 residues long.